This TCR beta chain emerged from a study of blood T cell repertoires in COVID-19. Whole-study context: Material from acute and convalescent COVID-19 was sourced from the United States, Italy and Spain.

This CDR3 is 15 amino acids long. In germline, CDR1 is SNHLY, CDR2 FYNNEI. The ends were cut back, 4 bases at V and 1 base at J, with 11 bases in the middle. In the source study's methods: Cell counts per sample came from amplifying reference gene primers. The assay was immunoSEQ multiplex PCR, and TCRdb's table has in-frame clones only and misses some. The D gene and trimming were derived from the DNA, and the V and J assignments and clone size from that table. The data show over 150,000 clones, 82% seen once. Details on this clone: Additional DNA sequences in this sample encode the identical CDR3.

This receptor was identified in a human donor with acute or convalescent COVID-19. The donor label of this sample is uncertain. Sequencing used peripheral blood. The J gene is TRBJ1-5, the V gene TRBV2, with D maybe TRBD1 (5 bases). The CDR3, as DNA: TGTGCCAGCAGTGTTGACAGCTTAAGCAATCAGCCCCAGCATTTT. This encodes CASSVDSLSNQPQHF.